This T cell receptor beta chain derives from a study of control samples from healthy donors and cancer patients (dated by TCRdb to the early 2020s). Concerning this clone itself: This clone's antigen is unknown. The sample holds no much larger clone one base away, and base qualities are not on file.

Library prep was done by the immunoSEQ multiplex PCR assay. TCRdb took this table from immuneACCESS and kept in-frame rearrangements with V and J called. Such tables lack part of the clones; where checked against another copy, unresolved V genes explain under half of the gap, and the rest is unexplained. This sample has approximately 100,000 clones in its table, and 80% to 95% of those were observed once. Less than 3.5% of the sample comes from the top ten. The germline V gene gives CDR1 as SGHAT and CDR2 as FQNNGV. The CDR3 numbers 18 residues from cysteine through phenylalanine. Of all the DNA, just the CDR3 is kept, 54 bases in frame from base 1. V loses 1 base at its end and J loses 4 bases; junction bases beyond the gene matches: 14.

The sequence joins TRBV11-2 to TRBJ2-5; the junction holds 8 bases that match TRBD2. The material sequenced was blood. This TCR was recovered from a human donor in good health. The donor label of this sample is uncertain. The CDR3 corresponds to CASSLGRAGGGGRETQYF. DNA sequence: TGTGCCAGCAGCTTAGGCCGCGCGGGGGGCGGGGGGCGAGAGACCCAGTACTTC. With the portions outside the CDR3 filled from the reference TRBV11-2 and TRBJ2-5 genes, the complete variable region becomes EAGVAQSPRYKIIEKRQSVAFWCNPISGHATLYWYQQILGQGPKLLIQFQNNGVVDDSQLPKDRFSAERLKGVDSTLKIQPAKLEDSAVYLCASSLGRAGGGGRETQYFGPGTRLLVL.